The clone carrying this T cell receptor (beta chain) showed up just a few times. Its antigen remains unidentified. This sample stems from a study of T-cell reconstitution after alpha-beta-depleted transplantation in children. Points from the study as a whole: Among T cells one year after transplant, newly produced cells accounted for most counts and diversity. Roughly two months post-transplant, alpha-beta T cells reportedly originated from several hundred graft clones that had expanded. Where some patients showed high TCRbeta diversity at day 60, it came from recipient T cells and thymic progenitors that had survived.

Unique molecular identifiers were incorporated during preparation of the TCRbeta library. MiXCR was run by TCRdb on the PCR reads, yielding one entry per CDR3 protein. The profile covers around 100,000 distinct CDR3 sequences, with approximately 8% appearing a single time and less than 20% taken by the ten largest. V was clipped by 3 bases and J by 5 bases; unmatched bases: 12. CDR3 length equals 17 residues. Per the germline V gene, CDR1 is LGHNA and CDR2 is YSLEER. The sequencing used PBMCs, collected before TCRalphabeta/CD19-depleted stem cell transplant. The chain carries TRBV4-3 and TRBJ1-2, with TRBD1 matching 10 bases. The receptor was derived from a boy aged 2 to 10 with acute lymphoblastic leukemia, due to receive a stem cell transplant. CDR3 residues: CASSQGTGVGGRYGYTF. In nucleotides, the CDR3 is TGCGCCAGCAGCCAGGGGACAGGGGTCGGGGGGCGATATGGCTACACCTTC.